This T cell receptor (beta chain) came from a study of blood T cells in healthy people across ages. This clonotype was counted between two and nine times. Drawn from each donor were ten milliliters of peripheral blood. Whenever a sample was processed, at least 6.5 million PBMCs were isolated. With a J-beta primer mix and a sample-barcoded 5' primer, a second PCR ran roughly 6 to 11 cycles. TCRdb recomputed calls from the 5' RACE reads with MiXCR, one row per CDR3 protein. The table records hundreds of thousands of distinct CDR3 sequences, under 55% of them present only once. This CDR3 region has 14 residues. V lost 4 bases, J lost 2 bases, and 10 bases lay in between.

This receptor was identified in a man in his 60s in good health. V is TRBV12-3 or TRBV12-4 and J is TRBJ2-3, with D uncertain. Specimen: blood. Here the CDR3 reads CASSSETYTDTQYF. The CDR3 DNA reads as TGTGCCAGCAGTTCAGAGACCTACACAGATACGCAGTATTTT.